The present T cell receptor beta chain was sequenced within a study of cytomegalovirus exposure and HLA in healthy donors. The study, taken as a whole, reports: An analysis was carried out at a later point. It showed that HLA-associated TCR beta chains were more clonally expanded than equally common non-associated chains. It was reported in a later analysis that an Asian-associated ancestry cluster showed fewer N-insertions than the approximately 670-donor mean.

A multiplex PCR was run with 60 Vbeta primers and 13 Jbeta primers. TCRdb's copy holds only in-frame clones and misses some; the assay was immunoSEQ multiplex PCR. The sample has around 72,000 clones, 65% to 70% seen once. This clone occurred a few times. The antigen remains unidentified. There are 16 residues in the CDR3. The germline V gene encodes CDR1 SGHTS and CDR2 YDEGEE. Trimming cost V 5 bases and J 4 bases, with 22 bases left between them. The TCR was taken from a middle-aged man in good health and CMV-seropositive. Sequencing input: PBMCs. This sequence joins TRBV5-8 and TRBJ2-7; tentatively, D is TRBD1 (6 bases). DNA of the CDR3: TGTGCCAGCAGACCAATCCCCGGACAGACACCTTACGAGCAGTACTTC. Translated, it gives CASRPIPGQTPYEQYF.